This T cell receptor (beta chain) was profiled in a study of control samples from healthy donors and cancer patients. Assay used: immunoSEQ multiplex PCR; TCRdb lists only in-frame clones, some missing. The data contain 100,000 or so clones, 83% of them singletons. The V gene's germline CDR1 is WSHSY and CDR2 SAAADI. Between the trimmed V and J ends, which lost 2 bases and 5 bases, there was a span of 17 bases. This CDR3 has 16 residues. This receptor was taken from a woman between 45 and 60 years old in good health. Sequencing input: blood. The chain has TRBV10-2 and TRBJ2-3; no definite D call. The CDR3 DNA follows: TGCGCCAGCAGTGAGCCGACCCTGCGCACTGGAGATACGCAGTATTTT. Translated: CASSEPTLRTGDTQYF.